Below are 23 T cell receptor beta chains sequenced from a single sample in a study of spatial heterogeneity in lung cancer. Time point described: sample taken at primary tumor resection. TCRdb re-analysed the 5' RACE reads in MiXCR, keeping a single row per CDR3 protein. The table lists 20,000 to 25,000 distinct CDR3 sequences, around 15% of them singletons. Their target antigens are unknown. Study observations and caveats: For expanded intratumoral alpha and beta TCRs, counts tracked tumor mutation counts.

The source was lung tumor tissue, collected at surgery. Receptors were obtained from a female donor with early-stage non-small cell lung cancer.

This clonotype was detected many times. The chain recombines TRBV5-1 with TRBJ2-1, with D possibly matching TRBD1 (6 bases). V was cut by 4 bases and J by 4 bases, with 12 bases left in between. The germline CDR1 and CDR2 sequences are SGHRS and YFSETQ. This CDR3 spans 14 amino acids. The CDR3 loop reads CASSQGQSYNEQFF. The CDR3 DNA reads TGCGCCAGCAGCCAAGGACAGAGTTACAATGAGCAGTTCTTC.

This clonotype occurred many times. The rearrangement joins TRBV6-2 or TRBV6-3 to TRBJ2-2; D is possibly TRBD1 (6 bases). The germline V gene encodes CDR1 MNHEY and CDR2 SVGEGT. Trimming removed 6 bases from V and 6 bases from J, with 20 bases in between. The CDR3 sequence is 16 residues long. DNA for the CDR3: TGTGCCAGCAGGACACCAAAGACAGGTGGGGCCGGGGAGCTGTTTTTT. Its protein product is CASRTPKTGGAGELFF.

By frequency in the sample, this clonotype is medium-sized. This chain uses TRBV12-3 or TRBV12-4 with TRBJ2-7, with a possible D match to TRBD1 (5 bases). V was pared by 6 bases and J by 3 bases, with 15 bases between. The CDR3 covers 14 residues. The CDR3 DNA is TGTGCCAGCAGCCTAACAGGTGCTGGCTACGAGCAGTACTTC. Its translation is CASSLTGAGYEQYF.

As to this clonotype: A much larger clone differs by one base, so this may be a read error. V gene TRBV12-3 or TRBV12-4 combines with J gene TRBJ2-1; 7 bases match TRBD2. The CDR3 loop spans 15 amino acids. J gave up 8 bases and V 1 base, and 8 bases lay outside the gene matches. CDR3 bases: TGTGCCAGCAGTTTAGGTCTATCGGGAGGCTATGAGCAGTTCTTC. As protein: CASSLGLSGGYEQFF.

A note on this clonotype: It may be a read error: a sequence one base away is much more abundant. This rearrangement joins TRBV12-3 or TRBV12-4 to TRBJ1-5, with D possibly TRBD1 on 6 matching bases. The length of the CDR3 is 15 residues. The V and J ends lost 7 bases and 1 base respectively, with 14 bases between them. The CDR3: CASNWNGQSNQPQHF. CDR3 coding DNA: TGTGCCAGCAATTGGAATGGACAGAGCAATCAGCCCCAGCATTTT.

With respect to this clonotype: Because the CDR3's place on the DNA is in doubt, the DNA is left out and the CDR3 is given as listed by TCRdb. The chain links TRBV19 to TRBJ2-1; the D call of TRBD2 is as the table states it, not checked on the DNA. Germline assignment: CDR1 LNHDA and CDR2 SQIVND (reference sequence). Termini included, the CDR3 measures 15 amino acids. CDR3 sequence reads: CASSTSGHRRNEQFF.

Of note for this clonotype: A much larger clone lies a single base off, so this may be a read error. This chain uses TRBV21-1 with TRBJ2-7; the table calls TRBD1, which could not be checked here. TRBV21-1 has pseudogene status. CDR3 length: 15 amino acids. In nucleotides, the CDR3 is TGTGTCAGCAGCACAGGACAGGGCAAGAGCAACGAGCAGTACTTC. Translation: CVSSTGQGKSNEQYF.

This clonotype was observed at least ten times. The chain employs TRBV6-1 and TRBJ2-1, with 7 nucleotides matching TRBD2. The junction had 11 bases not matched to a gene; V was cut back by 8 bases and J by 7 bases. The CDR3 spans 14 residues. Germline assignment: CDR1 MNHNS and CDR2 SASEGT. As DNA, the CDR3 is TGTGCCAGCGGACTAGAGTTAGCTATGAATGAGCAGTTCTTC. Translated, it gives CASGLELAMNEQFF.

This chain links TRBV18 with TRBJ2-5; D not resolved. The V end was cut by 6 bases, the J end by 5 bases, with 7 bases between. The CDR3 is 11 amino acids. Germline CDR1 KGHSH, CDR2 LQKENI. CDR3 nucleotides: TGTGCCAGCTCGTCAACGGAGACCCAGTACTTC. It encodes CASSSTETQYF.

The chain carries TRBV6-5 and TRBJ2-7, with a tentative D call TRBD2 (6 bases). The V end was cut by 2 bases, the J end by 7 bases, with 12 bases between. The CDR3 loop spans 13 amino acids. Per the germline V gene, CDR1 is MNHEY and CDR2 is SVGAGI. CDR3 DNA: TGTGCCAGCAGTTACAAGAAGGCGGGAGAGCAGTACTTC. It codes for CASSYKKAGEQYF.

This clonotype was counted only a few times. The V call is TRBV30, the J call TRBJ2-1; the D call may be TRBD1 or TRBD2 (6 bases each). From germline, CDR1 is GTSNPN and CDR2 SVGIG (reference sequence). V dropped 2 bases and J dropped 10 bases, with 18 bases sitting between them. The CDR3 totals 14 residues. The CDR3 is CAWSYGGRLAEQFF. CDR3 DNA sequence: TGTGCCTGGAGTTACGGGGGCCGATTGGCGGAGCAGTTCTTC.

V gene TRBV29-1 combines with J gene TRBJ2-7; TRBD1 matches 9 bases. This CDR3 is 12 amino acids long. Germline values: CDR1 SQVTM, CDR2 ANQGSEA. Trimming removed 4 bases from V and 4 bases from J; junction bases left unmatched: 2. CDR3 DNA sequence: TGCAGCGTTGTTGGGACAGGGTACGAGCAGTACTTC. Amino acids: CSVVGTGYEQYF.

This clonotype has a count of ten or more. The CDR3 coding sequence is TGTGCCAGCAGTGATTATGTCGGAGAGTGGTACCAAGAGACCCAGTACTTC. Encoded protein: CASSDYVGEWYQETQYF. The chain uses TRBV2 and TRBJ2-5; no clear D. The CDR3 totals 17 residues. CDR1 is SNHLY and CDR2 is FYNNEI in the germline V gene. Trimming removed 3 bases from V and 0 bases from J, with 17 bases in between.

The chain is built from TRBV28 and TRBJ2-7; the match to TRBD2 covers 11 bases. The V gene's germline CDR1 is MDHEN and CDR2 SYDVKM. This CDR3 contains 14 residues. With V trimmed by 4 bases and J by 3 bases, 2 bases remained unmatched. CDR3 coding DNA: TGTGCCAGCAGTTCCGGGACTAGCGGCTACGAGCAGTACTTC. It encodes CASSSGTSGYEQYF. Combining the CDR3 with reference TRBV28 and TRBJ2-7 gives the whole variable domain DVKVTQSSRYLVKRTGEKVFLECVQDMDHENMFWYRQDPGLGLRLIYFSYDVKMKEKGDIPEGYSVSREKKERFSLILESASTNQTSMYLCASSSGTSGYEQYFGPGTRLTVT.

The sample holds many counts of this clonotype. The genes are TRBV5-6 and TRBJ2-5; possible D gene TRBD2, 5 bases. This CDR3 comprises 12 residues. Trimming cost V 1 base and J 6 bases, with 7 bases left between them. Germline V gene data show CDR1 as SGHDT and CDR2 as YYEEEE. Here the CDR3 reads CASSLTGKTQYF. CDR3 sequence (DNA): TGTGCCAGCAGCTTGACGGGAAAGACCCAGTACTTC. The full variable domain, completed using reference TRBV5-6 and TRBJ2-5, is DAGVTQSPTHLIKTRGQQVTLRCSPKSGHDTVSWYQQALGQGPQFIFQYYEEEERQRGNFPDRFSGHQFPNYSSELNVNALLLGDSALYLCASSLTGKTQYFGPGTRLLVL.

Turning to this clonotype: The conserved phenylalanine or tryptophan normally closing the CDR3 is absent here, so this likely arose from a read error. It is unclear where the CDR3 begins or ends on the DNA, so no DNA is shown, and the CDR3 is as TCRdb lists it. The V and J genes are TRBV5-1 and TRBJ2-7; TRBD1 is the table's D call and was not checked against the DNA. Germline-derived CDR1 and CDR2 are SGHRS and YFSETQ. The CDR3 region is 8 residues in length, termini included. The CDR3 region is CASSPPLL.

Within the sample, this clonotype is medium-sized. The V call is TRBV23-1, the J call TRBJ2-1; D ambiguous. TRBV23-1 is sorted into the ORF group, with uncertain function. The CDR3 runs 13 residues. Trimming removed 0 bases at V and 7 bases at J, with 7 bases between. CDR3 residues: CASSQSVENEQFF. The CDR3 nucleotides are TGCGCCAGCAGTCAATCCGTAGAGAATGAGCAGTTCTTC.

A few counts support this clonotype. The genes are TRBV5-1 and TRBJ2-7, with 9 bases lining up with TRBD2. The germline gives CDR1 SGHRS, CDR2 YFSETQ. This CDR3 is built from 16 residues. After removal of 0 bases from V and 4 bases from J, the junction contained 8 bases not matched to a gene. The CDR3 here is CASSLAFSGRGYEQYF. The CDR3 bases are TGCGCCAGCAGCTTGGCATTTAGCGGGAGAGGATACGAGCAGTACTTC.

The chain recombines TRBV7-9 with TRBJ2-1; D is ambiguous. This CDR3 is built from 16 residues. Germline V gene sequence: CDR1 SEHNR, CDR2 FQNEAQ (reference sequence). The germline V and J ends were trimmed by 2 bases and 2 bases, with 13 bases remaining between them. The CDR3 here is CASSLSSDPTYNEQFF. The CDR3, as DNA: TGTGCCAGCAGCTTAAGTTCAGACCCAACCTACAATGAGCAGTTCTTC.

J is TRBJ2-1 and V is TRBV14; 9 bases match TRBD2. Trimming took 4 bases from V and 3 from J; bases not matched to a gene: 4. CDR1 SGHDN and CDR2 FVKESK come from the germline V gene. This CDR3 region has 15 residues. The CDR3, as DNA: TGTGCCAGCAGCCTTCTAGCGGGAATCTACAATGAGCAGTTCTTC. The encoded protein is CASSLLAGIYNEQFF.

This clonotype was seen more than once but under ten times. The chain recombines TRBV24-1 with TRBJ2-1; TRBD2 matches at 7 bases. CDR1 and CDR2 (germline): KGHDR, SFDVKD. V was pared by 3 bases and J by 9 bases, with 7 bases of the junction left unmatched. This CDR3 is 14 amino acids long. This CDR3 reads CATSDGAGFSEQFF. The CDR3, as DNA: TGTGCCACCAGTGATGGAGCGGGATTCAGTGAGCAGTTCTTC.

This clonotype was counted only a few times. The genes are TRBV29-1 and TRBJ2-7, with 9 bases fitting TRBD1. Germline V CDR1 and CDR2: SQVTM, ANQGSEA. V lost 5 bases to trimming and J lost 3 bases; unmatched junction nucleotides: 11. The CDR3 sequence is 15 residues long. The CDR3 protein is CSVFYSGQGSYEQYF. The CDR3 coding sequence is TGCAGCGTTTTTTATTCGGGACAGGGAAGCTACGAGCAGTACTTC.

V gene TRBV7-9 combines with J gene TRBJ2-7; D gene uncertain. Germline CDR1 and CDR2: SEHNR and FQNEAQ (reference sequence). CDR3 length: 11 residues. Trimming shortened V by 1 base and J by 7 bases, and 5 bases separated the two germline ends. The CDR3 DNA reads TGTGCCAGCAGCTTAGGTCCGGAGCAGTACTTC. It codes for CASSLGPEQYF. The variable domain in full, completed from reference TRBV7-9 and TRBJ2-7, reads DTGVSQNPRHKITKRGQNVTFRCDPISEHNRLYWYRQTLGQGPEFLTYFQNEAQLEKSRLLSDRFSAERPKGSFSTLEIQRTEQGDSAMYLCASSLGPEQYFGPGTRLTVT.